A selection of T cell receptor beta chains follows, all from one sample in a study of beta chain features in type 1 diabetes. Produced via immunoSEQ multiplex PCR; TCRdb's table is partial and in-frame only. The sample lists hundreds of thousands of clones; roughly 13% were seen once. Sequencing used naive CD4+ T cells from blood. Receptors originate from a man younger than 35 with type 1 diabetes. Each CDR3 is given with its conserved first and last residue. The order of the fields is J gene, clone size, D gene, V gene, CDR3 protein, CDR3 DNA. D genes are given only for firm matches. Some rows have no size entry. The others give once, few or many, or a class for an expanded clone.

TRBJ2-7,few,TRBD2,TRBV7-8,CASSFTGGPSYEQYF,TGTGCCAGCAGCTTTACGGGGGGGCCCTCCTACGAGCAGTACTTC
TRBJ1-5,few,-,TRBV30,CAWTLGSSGNQPQHF,TGTGCCTGGACCCTTGGGAGTTCTGGCAATCAGCCCCAGCATTTT
TRBJ2-7,-,-,TRBV2,CASRARDSPRYEQYF,TGTGCCAGCAGGGCCCGGGACTCCCCCCGCTACGAGCAGTACTTC
TRBJ2-1,-,-,TRBV9,CASSVGVSGSYNEQFF,TGTGCCAGCAGCGTAGGGGTTAGCGGATCCTACAATGAGCAGTTCTTC
TRBJ2-7,-,-,TRBV7-9,CASSQESGYDSSYEQYF,TGTGCCAGCAGCCAAGAGTCCGGCTACGACAGTTCCTACGAGCAGTACTTC
TRBJ1-4,few,-,TRBV30,CAWRGVGNEKLFF,TGTGCCTGGAGGGGGGTCGGTAATGAAAAACTGTTTTTT
TRBJ1-1,few,-,TRBV29-1,CSVINTEAFF,TGCAGCGTGATAAACACTGAAGCTTTCTTT
TRBJ2-7,-,-,TRBV29-1,CSAQPGGTEQYF,TGCAGCGCTCAACCCGGGGGAACCGAGCAGTACTTC
TRBJ1-2,-,-,TRBV4-1,CASSQGQEENYGYTF,TGCGCCAGCAGCCAGGGTCAAGAGGAGAACTATGGCTACACCTTC
TRBJ2-5,few,-,TRBV6-5,CASSRSRGIETQYF,TGTGCCAGCAGCCGATCCAGGGGAATAGAGACCCAGTACTTC
TRBJ2-2,-,-,TRBV30,CAWSVWEAGELFF,TGTGCCTGGAGTGTATGGGAGGCCGGGGAGCTGTTTTTT
TRBJ1-1,-,-,TRBV15,CATSTGLRTEAFF,TGTGCCACCAGCACAGGGTTGCGCACTGAAGCTTTCTTT
TRBJ1-1,-,TRBD1,TRBV25-1,CASSDNRGSLDTEAFF,TGTGCCAGCAGTGATAACAGGGGGTCCTTGGACACTGAAGCTTTCTTT
TRBJ2-3,few,-,TRBV11-2,CASSLGIADTQYF,TGTGCCAGCAGCTTAGGGATAGCAGATACGCAGTATTTT
TRBJ2-7,few,-,TRBV10-3,CAIREYFEQYF,TGTGCCATCAGGGAATATTTCGAGCAGTACTTC
TRBJ1-2,-,-,TRBV6-1,CASSDGGDPNYGYTF,TGTGCCAGCAGTGACGGAGGGGACCCTAACTATGGCTACACCTTC
TRBJ1-2,-,-,TRBV10-3,CAISGEEGYGYTF,TGTGCCATCAGTGGCGAGGAAGGCTATGGCTACACCTTC
TRBJ2-3,few,-,TRBV6-1,CASSAPEAGTDTQYF,TGTGCCAGCAGTGCCCCAGAGGCGGGGACAGATACGCAGTATTTT
TRBJ1-1,-,-,TRBV10-3,CAIGESNMNTEAFF,TGTGCCATCGGGGAGTCGAATATGAACACTGAAGCTTTCTTT
TRBJ2-3,-,-,TRBV10-3,CAISEPARSDTQYF,TGTGCCATCAGTGAGCCAGCCAGGTCAGACACGCAGTATTTT
TRBJ1-1,few,-,TRBV2,CASRENGGVPEAFF,TGTGCCAGCAGGGAGAATGGAGGGGTCCCTGAAGCTTTCTTT
TRBJ2-3,few,TRBD2,TRBV6-5,CASSYSWTGGDTQYF,TGTGCCAGCAGTTACTCATGGACGGGGGGAGATACGCAGTATTTT
TRBJ1-4,-,-,TRBV18,CASSPVTGRATNEKLFF,TGTGCCAGCTCACCCGTGACAGGCCGCGCAACTAATGAAAAACTGTTTTTT
TRBJ2-2,few,-,TRBV9,CASSSSNGIRTGELFF,TGTGCCAGCAGCTCATCTAACGGTATCAGGACCGGGGAGCTGTTTTTT
TRBJ2-5,-,-,TRBV7-6,CASSLGGAGAGETQYF,TGTGCCAGCAGCTTAGGAGGGGCAGGGGCTGGAGAGACCCAGTACTTC
TRBJ1-1,-,-,TRBV30,CAWSVVGTEAFF,TGTGCCTGGAGTGTAGTAGGGACTGAAGCTTTCTTT
TRBJ2-5,few,TRBD2,TRBV29-1,CSGSGLARETQYF,TGCAGCGGATCTGGACTAGCCAGAGAGACCCAGTACTTC
TRBJ2-2,few,TRBD1,TRBV30,CAWSLTGGLAGELFF,TGTGCCTGGAGTCTGACAGGGGGGCTTGCCGGGGAGCTGTTTTTT
TRBJ1-2,-,TRBD1,TRBV5-1,CASSFTGEDYGYTF,TGCGCCAGCAGCTTTACAGGGGAGGACTATGGCTACACCTTC
TRBJ2-3,few,-,TRBV11-2,CASSLAHGSGTDTQYF,TGTGCCAGCAGCTTAGCCCACGGGAGCGGCACAGATACGCAGTATTTT
TRBJ2-3,few,-,TRBV10-2,CATSEASTDTQYF,TGCGCCACCTCGGAGGCTAGCACAGATACGCAGTATTTT
TRBJ2-1,few,TRBD2,TRBV28,CASSRSKAGGAYNEQFF,TGTGCCAGCAGTCGATCCAAAGCGGGGGGAGCCTACAATGAGCAGTTCTTC
TRBJ1-6,-,-,TRBV18,CASSPNSGVNSPLHF,TGTGCCAGCTCACCAAACTCAGGGGTTAATTCACCCCTCCACTTT
TRBJ2-3,-,-,TRBV5-1,CASSLTPGAGTDTQYF,TGCGCCAGCAGCTTAACCCCAGGGGCCGGCACAGATACGCAGTATTTT
TRBJ2-5,-,-,TRBV7-9,CASSLQGQRQETQYF,TGTGCCAGCAGCTTACAAGGACAGAGGCAAGAGACCCAGTACTTC
TRBJ2-3,-,TRBD2,TRBV2,CASTQGLAGAPATDTQYF,TGTGCCAGCACTCAAGGACTAGCGGGGGCCCCGGCGACAGATACGCAGTATTTT
TRBJ1-2,-,-,TRBV4-1,CASSLEAGQSRHGYTF,TGCGCCAGCAGCCTAGAAGCGGGACAAAGTCGCCATGGCTACACCTTC
TRBJ2-5,-,-,TRBV18,CASSAVQETQYF,TGTGCCAGCTCAGCCGTACAAGAGACCCAGTACTTC
TRBJ2-7,few,TRBD1,TRBV10-3,CAISSDRVKSYEQYF,TGTGCCATCAGCTCGGACAGGGTGAAATCCTACGAGCAGTACTTC
TRBJ1-2,few,TRBD1,TRBV15,CATSRDKGAYGYTF,TGTGCCACCAGCAGAGATAAGGGGGCCTATGGCTACACCTTC
TRBJ1-6,-,-,TRBV10-3,CAISGQLGNSPLHF,TGTGCCATCAGTGGACAATTGGGAAATTCACCCCTCCACTTT
TRBJ1-1,-,-,TRBV10-3,CATVGRNEAFF,TGTGCCACCGTAGGGCGTAATGAAGCTTTCTTT
TRBJ1-1,few,-,TRBV28,CATGGVNTEAFF,TGTGCCACGGGTGGGGTGAACACTGAAGCTTTCTTT
TRBJ1-1,few,TRBD1,TRBV12-5,CASAPGQGNTEAFF,TGTGCTAGTGCCCCGGGACAGGGGAACACTGAAGCTTTCTTT
TRBJ2-5,few,-,TRBV7-2,CASSLNARAQETQYF,TGTGCCAGCAGCTTAAACGCCAGGGCCCAAGAGACCCAGTACTTC
TRBJ1-5,-,TRBD1,TRBV10-3,CAISEDRGYQPQHF,TGTGCCATCAGTGAGGACAGGGGCTATCAGCCCCAGCATTTT
TRBJ1-1,-,-,TRBV11-3,CASSLALPTGPNTEAFF,TGTGCCAGCAGCTTAGCCCTCCCGACGGGACCGAACACTGAAGCTTTCTTT
TRBJ1-5,-,-,TRBV6-1,CASSDRVDQPQHF,TGTGCCAGCAGTGACAGGGTGGATCAGCCCCAGCATTTT
TRBJ2-7,-,TRBD1,TRBV28,CASSPGTGNAYEQYF,TGTGCCAGCAGTCCCGGGACAGGGAATGCCTACGAGCAGTACTTC
TRBJ1-4,-,-,TRBV9,CASSVGTLGSEKLFF,TGTGCCAGCAGCGTAGGGACATTGGGAAGCGAAAAACTGTTTTTT
TRBJ1-2,few,-,TRBV21-1,CASSNHPGTGYTF,TGTGCCAGCAGCAACCACCCGGGGACCGGCTACACCTTC
TRBJ2-1,-,-,TRBV4-1,CASSQGVPGIYNEQFF,TGCGCCAGCAGCCAAGGGGTCCCTGGAATATACAATGAGCAGTTCTTC
TRBJ1-1,-,TRBD1,TRBV30,CAWTQPGQFSGGTEAFF,TGTGCCTGGACCCAACCGGGACAGTTCTCTGGAGGGACTGAAGCTTTCTTT
TRBJ1-1,few,-,TRBV6-6,CASPQVAGKNTEAFF,TGTGCCAGCCCCCAGGTGGCAGGGAAAAACACTGAAGCTTTCTTT
TRBJ2-7,-,-,TRBV6-6,CASRLRGDGTNYEQYF,TGTGCCAGCCGCCTGAGGGGGGACGGCACAAACTACGAGCAGTACTTC